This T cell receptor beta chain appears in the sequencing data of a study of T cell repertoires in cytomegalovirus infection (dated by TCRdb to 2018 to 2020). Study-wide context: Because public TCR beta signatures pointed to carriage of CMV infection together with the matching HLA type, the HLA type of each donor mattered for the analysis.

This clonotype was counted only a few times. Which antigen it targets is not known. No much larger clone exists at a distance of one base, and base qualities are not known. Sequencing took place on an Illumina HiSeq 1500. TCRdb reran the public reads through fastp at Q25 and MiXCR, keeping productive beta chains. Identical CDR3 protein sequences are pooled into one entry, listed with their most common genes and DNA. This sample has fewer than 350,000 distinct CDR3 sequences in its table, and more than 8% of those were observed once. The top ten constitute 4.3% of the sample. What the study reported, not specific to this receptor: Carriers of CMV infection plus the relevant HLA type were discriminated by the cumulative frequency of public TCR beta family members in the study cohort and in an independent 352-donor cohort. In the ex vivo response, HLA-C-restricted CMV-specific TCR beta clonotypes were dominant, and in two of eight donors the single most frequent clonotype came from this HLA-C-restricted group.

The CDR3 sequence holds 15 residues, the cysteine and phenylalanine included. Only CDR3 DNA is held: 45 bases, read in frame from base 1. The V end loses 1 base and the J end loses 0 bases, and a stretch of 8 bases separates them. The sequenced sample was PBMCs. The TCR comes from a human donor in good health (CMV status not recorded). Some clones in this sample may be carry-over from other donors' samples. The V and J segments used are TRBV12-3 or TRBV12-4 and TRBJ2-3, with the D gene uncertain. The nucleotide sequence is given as TGTGCCAGCAGTTTAGACGGCAAAAGCACAGATACGCAGTATTTT. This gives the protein CASSLDGKSTDTQYF.